This T cell receptor beta chain appears in the sequencing data of a study of blood T cell repertoires in COVID-19. In the study overall: Samples came from the United States, Italy and Spain, spanning acute and convalescent COVID-19.

Authors' methods: From reference gene primer amplification, estimates of nucleated cell counts were derived. Profiling relied on immunoSEQ multiplex PCR, and the TCRdb table lists in-frame clones only, not all of them. V and J calls and clone size are those listed in that table; D and trimming were worked out from the DNA. Of 100,000 or so clones listed, 80% to 90% are singletons. The V segment lost 4 bases and the J segment 3 bases; nucleotides outside the gene matches: 5. There are 14 residues in the CDR3. Germline loops: CDR1 MGHRA, CDR2 YSYEKL. Sample: peripheral blood. The TCR was taken from a man between 60 and 75 years old with acute or convalescent COVID-19. The chain couples TRBV4-1 to TRBJ1-1, with 7 nucleotides matching TRBD1. CDR3 protein: CASSRQGIDTEAFF. CDR3 sequence (DNA): TGCGCCAGCAGCCGACAGGGTATAGACACTGAAGCTTTCTTT.